The clone carrying this TCR beta chain showed up many times. The antigen is not known. It was RNA transcripts that yielded the amplified TCR beta CDR3 regions. When the TCR CDR3 underwent first-round RT-PCR, the HTBI primer set was used. MiXCR, run by TCRdb on the multiplex PCR reads, gives a single entry per CDR3 protein. This sample has about 480,000 distinct CDR3 sequences, with approximately 15% found just once. Germline CDR1 is SGHNT and CDR2 is YENEEA. V gave up 5 bases and J gave up 5 bases, with 12 bases separating them. The CDR3 contains 13 residues. These data are taken from a study of T cells in Graves' hyperthyroidism and ophthalmopathy. Study results and caveats: Ophthalmopathy and stable hyperthyroidism were told apart by a 13 V-J model.

An absence of ophthalmopathy progression within 18 months meant stable Graves' hyperthyroidism. Those with hyperthyroidism were 18 to 65 years old, newly diagnosed, and ill for under 2 months. Fresh peripheral blood, 7.5 to 10 ml, yielded the PBMCs. The specimen was blood. The sequence was collected from a woman aged 18-29 years with Graves' hyperthyroidism. This chain joins TRBV11-3 and TRBJ2-5, with D tentatively TRBD2 (5 bases). The CDR3 nucleotides read TGTGCCAGCAGCCCCCGGGAAGAGGAGACCCAGTACTTC. It yields the protein CASSPREEETQYF.